This entry lists 8 T cell receptor beta chains sequenced from one sample in a study of T cell responses to AZD1222 COVID-19 vaccine. Only in-frame clones appear in the TCRdb table, and some are missing; sequencing was by immunoSEQ multiplex PCR. The sample consists of about 170,000 clones, 80% to 95% of them appearing once. The input for sequencing was peripheral blood, taken on day 0 of AZD1222 vaccination. The receptors shown here come from an adult in good health.

A few counts support this clone. V is TRBV5-1 and J is TRBJ2-7; 11 bases fit TRBD2. The CDR3 totals 15 residues. The trim removed 2 bases at V and 4 bases at J, leaving 5 bases unmatched. From germline, CDR1 is SGHRS and CDR2 YFSETQ. Here the CDR3 DNA reads TGCGCCAGCAGCTTTTTTAGCGGGAGGGCGTACGAGCAGTACTTC. Protein product: CASSFFSGRAYEQYF.

The chain joins TRBV19 to TRBJ1-6; a possible D gene is TRBD1 (6 bases). Germline CDR1 LNHDA, CDR2 SQIVND (reference sequence). This CDR3 is 13 amino acids long. V was trimmed by 5 bases and J by 8 bases, leaving 10 bases between them. In nucleotides, the CDR3 is TGTGCCAGTAGTCCCCAGGGGCATTCACCCCTCCACTTT. Residues: CASSPQGHSPLHF.

This clone occurred once. The chain recombines TRBV7-9 with TRBJ2-2; either TRBD1 or TRBD2 may supply D (6 bases each). V was clipped by 5 bases and J by 7 bases, with 14 bases between them. CDR1 SEHNR and CDR2 FQNEAQ come from the germline V gene (reference sequence). The length of the CDR3 is 14 residues. In DNA form, the CDR3 reads TGTGCCAGCAGCCCGATAGGGGGGAACGGGGAGCTGTTTTTT. Protein product: CASSPIGGNGELFF.

The gene calls are TRBV2 and TRBJ1-4; D is undetermined. V shed 4 bases and J shed 8 bases, with 14 bases lying between them. The germline CDR1 and CDR2 sequences are SNHLY and FYNNEI. This CDR3 region has 14 residues. As DNA, the CDR3 is TGTGCCAGCAGTGTATCAAGGCTTGGAGAAAAACTGTTTTTT. Protein sequence: CASSVSRLGEKLFF.

The rearrangement uses TRBV6-5 and TRBJ1-6; possibly TRBD1 for D (6 bases). The CDR3 extends over 14 amino acids. Trimming shortened V by 10 bases and J by 7 bases, and 17 bases separated the two germline ends. The V gene's germline CDR1 is MNHEY and CDR2 SVGAGI. The CDR3 bases are TGTGCCACCGGGAGGGGGTCTCCCAATTCACCCCTCCACTTT. Its translation is CATGRGSPNSPLHF.

The rearrangement links TRBV7-9 to TRBJ1-4; D unresolved. The CDR3 loop spans 15 amino acids. Germline CDR1 is SEHNR and CDR2 is FQNEAQ (reference sequence). Trimming shortened V by 0 bases and J by 8 bases, and 13 bases separated the two germline ends. CDR3 DNA: TGTGCCAGCAGCTTAGCGGGCGGCGCGAAGGAAAAACTGTTTTTT. As protein: CASSLAGGAKEKLFF.

The count of this clone is one. V usage is TRBV4-1 and J usage is TRBJ2-2, with D maybe TRBD1 (5 bases). The CDR3 totals 18 residues. The germline V gene encodes CDR1 MGHRA and CDR2 YSYEKL. The V gene lost 1 base and the J gene lost 4 bases, with 19 bases spanning the gap. The CDR3, as DNA: TGCGCCAGCAGCCAAGTTGTGGACATAGTATTACCCACCGGGGAGCTGTTTTTT. As protein: CASSQVVDIVLPTGELFF.

V and J are TRBV18 and TRBJ2-2; the match to TRBD1 covers 10 bases. The CDR3 length is 17 residues. J was trimmed by 6 bases and V by 4 bases; bases with no gene match: 11. The germline V gene encodes CDR1 KGHSH and CDR2 LQKENI. The CDR3 region is CASSQRQGAGLSGELFF. For the CDR3, the DNA is TGTGCCAGCTCACAACGACAGGGGGCCGGGTTGTCCGGGGAGCTGTTTTTT.